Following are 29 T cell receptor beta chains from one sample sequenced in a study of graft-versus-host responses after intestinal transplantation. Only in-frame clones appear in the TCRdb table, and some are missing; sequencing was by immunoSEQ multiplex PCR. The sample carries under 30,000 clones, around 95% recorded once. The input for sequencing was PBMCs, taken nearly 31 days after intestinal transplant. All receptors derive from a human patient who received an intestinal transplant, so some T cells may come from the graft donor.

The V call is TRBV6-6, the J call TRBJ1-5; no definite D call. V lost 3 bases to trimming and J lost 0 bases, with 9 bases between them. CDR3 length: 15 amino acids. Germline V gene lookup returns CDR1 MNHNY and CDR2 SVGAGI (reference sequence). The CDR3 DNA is TGTGCCAGCAGTTATGGACTAACTAGCAATCAGCCCCAGCATTTT. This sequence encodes CASSYGLTSNQPQHF.

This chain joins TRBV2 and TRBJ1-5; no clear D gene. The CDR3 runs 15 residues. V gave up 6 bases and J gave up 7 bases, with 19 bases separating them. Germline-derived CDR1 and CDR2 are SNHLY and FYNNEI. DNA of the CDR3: TGTGCCAGCAGCCTGACTCAGACCCTGGGGCAGCCCCAGCATTTT. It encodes CASSLTQTLGQPQHF.

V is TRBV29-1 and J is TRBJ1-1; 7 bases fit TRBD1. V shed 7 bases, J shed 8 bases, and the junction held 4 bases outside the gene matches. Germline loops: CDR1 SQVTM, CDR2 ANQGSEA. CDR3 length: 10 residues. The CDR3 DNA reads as TGCAGCGGCGAGACAGGGGAAGCTTTCTTT. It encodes CSGETGEAFF.

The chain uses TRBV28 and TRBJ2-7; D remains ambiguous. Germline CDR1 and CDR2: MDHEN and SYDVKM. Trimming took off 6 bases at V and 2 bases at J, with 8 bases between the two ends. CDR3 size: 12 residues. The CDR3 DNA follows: TGTGCCAGCAGCTACCAGGCCTACGAGCAGTACTTC. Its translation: CASSYQAYEQYF.

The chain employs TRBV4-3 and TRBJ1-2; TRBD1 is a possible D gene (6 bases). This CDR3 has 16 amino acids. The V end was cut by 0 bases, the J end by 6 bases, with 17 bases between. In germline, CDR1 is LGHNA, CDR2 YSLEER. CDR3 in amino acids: CASSQDSGGGADGYTF. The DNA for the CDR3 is TGCGCCAGCAGCCAAGATTCCGGTGGGGGGGCTGATGGCTACACCTTC.

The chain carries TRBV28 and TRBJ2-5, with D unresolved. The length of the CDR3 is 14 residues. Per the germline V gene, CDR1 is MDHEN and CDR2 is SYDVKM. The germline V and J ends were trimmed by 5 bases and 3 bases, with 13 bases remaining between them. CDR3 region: CASSLLLQEETQYF. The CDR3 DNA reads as TGTGCCAGCAGTCTCTTACTACAAGAAGAGACCCAGTACTTC.

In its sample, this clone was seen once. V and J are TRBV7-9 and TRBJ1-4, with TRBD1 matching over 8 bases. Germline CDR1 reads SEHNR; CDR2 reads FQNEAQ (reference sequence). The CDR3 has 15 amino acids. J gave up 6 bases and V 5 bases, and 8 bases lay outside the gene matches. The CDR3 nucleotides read TGTGCCAGCAGCACCCGACAGGGGAAAGATGAAAAACTGTTTTTT. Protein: CASSTRQGKDEKLFF.

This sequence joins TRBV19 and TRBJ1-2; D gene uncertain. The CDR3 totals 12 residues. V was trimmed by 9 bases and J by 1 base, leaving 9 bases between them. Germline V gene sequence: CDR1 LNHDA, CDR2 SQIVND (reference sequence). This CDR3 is CASRTGNYGYTF. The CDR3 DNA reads TGTGCCAGCAGGACGGGTAACTATGGCTACACCTTC. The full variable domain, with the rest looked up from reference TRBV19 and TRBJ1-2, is DGGITQSPKYLFRKEGQNVTLSCEQNLNHDAMYWYRQDPGQGLRLIYYSQIVNDFQKGDIAEGYSVSREKKESFPLTVTSAQKNPTAFYLCASRTGNYGYTFGSGTRLTVV.

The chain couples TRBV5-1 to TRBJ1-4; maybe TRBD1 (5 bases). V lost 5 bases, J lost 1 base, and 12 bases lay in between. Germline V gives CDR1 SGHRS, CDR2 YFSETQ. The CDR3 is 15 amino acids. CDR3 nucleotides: TGCGCCAGCAGGCTTGGGGCAGGAACTAATGAAAAACTGTTTTTT. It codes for CASRLGAGTNEKLFF.

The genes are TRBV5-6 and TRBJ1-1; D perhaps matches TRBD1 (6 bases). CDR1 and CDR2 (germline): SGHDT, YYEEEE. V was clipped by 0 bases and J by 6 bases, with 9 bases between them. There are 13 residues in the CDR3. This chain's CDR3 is CASSLVGGAEAFF. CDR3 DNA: TGTGCCAGCAGCTTGGTAGGGGGTGCTGAAGCTTTCTTT.

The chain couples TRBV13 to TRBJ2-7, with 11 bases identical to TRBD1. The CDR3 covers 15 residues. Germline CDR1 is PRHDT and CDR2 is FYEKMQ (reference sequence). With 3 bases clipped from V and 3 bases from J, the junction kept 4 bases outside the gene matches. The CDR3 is CASSFRTGGNYEQYF. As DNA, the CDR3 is TGTGCCAGCAGCTTCCGGACAGGGGGCAACTACGAGCAGTACTTC. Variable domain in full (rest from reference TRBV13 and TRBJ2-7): AAGVIQSPRHLIKEKRETATLKCYPIPRHDTVYWYQQGPGQDPQFLISFYEKMQSDKGSIPDRFSAQQFSDYHSELNMSSLELGDSALYFCASSFRTGGNYEQYFGPGTRLTVT.

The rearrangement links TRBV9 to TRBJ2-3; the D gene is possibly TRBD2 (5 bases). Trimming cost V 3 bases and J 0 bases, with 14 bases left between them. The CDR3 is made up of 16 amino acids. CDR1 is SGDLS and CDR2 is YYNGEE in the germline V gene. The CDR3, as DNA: TGTGCCAGCAGCGACCGGGGAGTCCTTAGCACAGATACGCAGTATTTT. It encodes CASSDRGVLSTDTQYF. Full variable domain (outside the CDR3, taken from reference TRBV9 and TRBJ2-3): DSGVTQTPKHLITATGQRVTLRCSPRSGDLSVYWYQQSLDQGLQFLIQYYNGEERAKGNILERFSAQQFPDLHSELNLSSLELGDSALYFCASSDRGVLSTDTQYFGPGTRLTVL.

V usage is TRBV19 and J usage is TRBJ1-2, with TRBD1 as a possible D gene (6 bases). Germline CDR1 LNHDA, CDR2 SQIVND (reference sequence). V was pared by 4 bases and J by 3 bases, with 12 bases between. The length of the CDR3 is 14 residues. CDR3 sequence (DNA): TGTGCCAGTAGTACTCGACAGGTAGACTATGGCTACACCTTC. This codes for CASSTRQVDYGYTF.

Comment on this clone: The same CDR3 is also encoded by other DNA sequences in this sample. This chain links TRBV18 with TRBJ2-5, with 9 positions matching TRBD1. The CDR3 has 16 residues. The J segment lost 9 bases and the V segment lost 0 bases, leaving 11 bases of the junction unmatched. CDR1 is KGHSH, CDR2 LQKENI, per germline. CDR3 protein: CASSPPRTGARLAQYF. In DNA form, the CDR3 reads TGTGCCAGCTCACCACCCAGGACAGGGGCCCGGTTAGCCCAGTACTTC.

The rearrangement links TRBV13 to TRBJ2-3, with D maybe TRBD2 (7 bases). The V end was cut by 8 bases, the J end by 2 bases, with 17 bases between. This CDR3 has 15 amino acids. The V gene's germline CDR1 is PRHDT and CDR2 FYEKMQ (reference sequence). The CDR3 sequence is CASRGAGAATDTQYF. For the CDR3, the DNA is TGTGCCAGCCGCGGGGCGGGGGCCGCCACAGATACGCAGTATTTT. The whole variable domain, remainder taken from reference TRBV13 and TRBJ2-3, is AAGVIQSPRHLIKEKRETATLKCYPIPRHDTVYWYQQGPGQDPQFLISFYEKMQSDKGSIPDRFSAQQFSDYHSELNMSSLELGDSALYFCASRGAGAATDTQYFGPGTRLTVL.

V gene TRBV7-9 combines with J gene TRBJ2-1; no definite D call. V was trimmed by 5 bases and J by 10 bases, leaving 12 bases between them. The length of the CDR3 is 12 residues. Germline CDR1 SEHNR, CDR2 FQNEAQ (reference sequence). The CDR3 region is CASSEPKIEQFF. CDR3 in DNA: TGTGCCAGCAGCGAACCAAAAATCGAGCAGTTCTTC.

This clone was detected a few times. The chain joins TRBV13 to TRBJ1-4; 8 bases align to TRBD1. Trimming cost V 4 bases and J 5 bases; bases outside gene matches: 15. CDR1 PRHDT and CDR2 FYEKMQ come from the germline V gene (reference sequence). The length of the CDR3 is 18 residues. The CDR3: CASSSSLFTTGANEKLFF. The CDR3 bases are TGTGCCAGCAGCTCTTCACTCTTCACGACAGGGGCAAATGAAAAACTGTTTTTT.

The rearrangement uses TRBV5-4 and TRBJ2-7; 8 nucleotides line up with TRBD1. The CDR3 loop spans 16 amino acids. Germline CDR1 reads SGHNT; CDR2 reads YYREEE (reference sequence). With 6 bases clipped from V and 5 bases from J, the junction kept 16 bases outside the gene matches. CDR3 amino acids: CASTSYPGQVENEQYF. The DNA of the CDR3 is TGTGCCAGCACCTCTTATCCGGGACAGGTGGAAAACGAGCAGTACTTC.

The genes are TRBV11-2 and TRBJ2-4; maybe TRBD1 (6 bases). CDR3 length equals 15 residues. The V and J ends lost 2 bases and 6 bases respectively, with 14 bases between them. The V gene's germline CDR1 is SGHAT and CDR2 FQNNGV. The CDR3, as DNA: TGTGCCAGCAGCTTAACTTGGGGACACCTAAACATTCAGTACTTC. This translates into CASSLTWGHLNIQYF.

The CDR3 protein is CASSGHQAGGNTEAFF. The CDR3 nucleotides read TGCGCCAGCAGTGGGCACCAGGCGGGGGGGAACACTGAAGCTTTCTTT. The chain employs TRBV10-1 and TRBJ1-1; TRBD1 is a possible D gene (5 bases). Germline V gives CDR1 WNHNN, CDR2 SYGVQD (reference sequence). The CDR3 extends over 16 amino acids. V was shortened by 4 bases and J by 1 base, with 16 bases between the two germline ends.

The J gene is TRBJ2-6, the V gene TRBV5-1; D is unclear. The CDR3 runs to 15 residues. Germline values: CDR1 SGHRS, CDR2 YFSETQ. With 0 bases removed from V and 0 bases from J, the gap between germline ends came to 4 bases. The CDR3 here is CASSLVLSGANVLTF. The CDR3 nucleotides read TGCGCCAGCAGCTTGGTACTCTCTGGGGCCAACGTCCTGACTTTC.

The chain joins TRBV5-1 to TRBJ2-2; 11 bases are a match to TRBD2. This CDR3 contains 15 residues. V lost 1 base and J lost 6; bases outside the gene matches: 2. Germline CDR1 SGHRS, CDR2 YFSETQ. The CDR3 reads CASSLSSGRAGELFF. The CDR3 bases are TGCGCCAGCAGCTTGAGTAGCGGGAGGGCCGGGGAGCTGTTTTTT.

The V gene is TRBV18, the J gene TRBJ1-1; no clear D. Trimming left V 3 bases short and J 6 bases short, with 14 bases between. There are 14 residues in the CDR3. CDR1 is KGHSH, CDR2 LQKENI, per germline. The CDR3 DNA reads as TGTGCCAGCTCACCTATGGAATCGATACCTGAAGCTTTCTTT. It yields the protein CASSPMESIPEAFF. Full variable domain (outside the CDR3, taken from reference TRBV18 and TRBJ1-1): NAGVMQNPRHLVRRRGQEARLRCSPMKGHSHVYWYRQLPEEGLKFMVYLQKENIIDESGMPKERFSAEFPKEGPSILRIQQVVRGDSAAYFCASSPMESIPEAFFGQGTRLTVV.

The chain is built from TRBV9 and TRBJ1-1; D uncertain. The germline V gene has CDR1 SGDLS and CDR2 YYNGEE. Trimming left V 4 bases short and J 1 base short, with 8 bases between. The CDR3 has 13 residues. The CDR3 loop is CASSSGWNTEAFF. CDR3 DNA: TGTGCCAGCAGCTCAGGATGGAACACTGAAGCTTTCTTT.

The CDR3 sequence: CASSEVQETQYF. The CDR3 nucleotides are TGTGCCAGCAGTGAGGTGCAAGAGACCCAGTACTTC. The V and J genes are TRBV2 and TRBJ2-5; D is unclear. Trimming removed 3 bases at V and 2 bases at J, with 4 bases between. This CDR3 region has 12 residues. Per the germline V gene, CDR1 is SNHLY and CDR2 is FYNNEI.

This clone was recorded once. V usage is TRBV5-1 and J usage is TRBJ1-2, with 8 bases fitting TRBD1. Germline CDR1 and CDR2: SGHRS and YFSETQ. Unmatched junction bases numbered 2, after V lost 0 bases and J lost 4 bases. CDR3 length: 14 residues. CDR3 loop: CASSLGGQGYGYTF. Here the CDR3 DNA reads TGCGCCAGCAGCTTGGGAGGACAGGGCTATGGCTACACCTTC.

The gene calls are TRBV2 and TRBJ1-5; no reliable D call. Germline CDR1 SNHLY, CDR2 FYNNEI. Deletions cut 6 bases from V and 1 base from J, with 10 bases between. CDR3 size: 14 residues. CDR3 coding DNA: TGTGCCAGCAGAAAAGAGGTGAGCAATCAGCCCCAGCATTTT. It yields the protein CASRKEVSNQPQHF.

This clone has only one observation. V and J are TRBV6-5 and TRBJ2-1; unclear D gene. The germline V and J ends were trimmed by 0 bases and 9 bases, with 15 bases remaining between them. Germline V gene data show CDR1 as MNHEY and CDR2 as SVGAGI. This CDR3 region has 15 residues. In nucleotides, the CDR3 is TGTGCCAGCAGTTACTCGAGTCCAACCAGCTCTGAGCAGTTCTTC. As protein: CASSYSSPTSSEQFF.

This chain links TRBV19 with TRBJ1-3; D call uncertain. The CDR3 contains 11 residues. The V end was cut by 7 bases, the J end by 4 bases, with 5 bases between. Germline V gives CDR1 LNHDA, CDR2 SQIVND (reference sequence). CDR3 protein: CASTDGNTIYF. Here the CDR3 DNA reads TGTGCCAGTACGGACGGAAACACCATATATTTT.